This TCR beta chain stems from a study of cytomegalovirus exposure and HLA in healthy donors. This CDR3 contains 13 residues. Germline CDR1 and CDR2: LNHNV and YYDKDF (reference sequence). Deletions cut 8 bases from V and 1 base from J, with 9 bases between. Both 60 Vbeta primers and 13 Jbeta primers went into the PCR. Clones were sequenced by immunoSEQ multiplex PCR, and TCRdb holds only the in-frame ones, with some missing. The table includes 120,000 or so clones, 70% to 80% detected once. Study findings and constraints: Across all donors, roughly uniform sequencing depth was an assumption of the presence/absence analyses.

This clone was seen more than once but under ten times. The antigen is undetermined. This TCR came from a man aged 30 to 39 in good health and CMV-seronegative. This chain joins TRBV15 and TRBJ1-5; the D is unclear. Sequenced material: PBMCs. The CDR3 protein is CATGGNSNQPQHF. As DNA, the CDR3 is TGTGCCACCGGCGGAAACAGCAATCAGCCCCAGCATTTT.